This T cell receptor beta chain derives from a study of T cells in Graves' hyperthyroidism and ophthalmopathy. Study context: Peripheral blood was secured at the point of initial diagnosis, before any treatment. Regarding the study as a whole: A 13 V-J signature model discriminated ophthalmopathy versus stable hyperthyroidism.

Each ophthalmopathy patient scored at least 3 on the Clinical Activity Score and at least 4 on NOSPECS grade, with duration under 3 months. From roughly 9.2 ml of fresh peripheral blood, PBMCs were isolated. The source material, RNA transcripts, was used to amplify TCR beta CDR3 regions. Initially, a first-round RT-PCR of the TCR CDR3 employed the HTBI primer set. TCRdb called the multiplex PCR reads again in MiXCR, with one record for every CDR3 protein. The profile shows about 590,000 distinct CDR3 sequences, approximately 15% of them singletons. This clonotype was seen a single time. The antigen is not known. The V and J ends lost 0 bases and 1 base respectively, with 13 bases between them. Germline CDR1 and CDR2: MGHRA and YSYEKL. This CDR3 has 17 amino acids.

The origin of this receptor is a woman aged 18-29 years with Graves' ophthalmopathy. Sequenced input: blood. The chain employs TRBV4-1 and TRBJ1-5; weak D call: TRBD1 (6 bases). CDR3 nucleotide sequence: TGCGCCAGCAGCCAAGATTTTGGACAGATGAGCAATCAGCCCCAGCATTTT. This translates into CASSQDFGQMSNQPQHF.